The 20 T cell receptor beta chains given below trace back to one sample, sequenced in a study of blood T cell repertoires in COVID-19 (dated by TCRdb to the early 2020s). The protocol used for the library was the immunoSEQ multiplex PCR assay. This immuneACCESS table, as held by TCRdb, lists in-frame sequences with V and J called but not all clones. Of the missing ones, under half trace to an unresolved V gene in checked studies; the others have no known cause. In all, the sample holds 87,000 or so clones, and roughly 84% of those were seen once. The ten top clones hold less than 4% of the sample. The sample taken for sequencing was peripheral blood. Source of these receptors: a woman of 80 years or more with COVID-19, enrolled during active disease.

The chain links TRBV28 to TRBJ2-7; the match to TRBD2 covers 10 bases. The CDR3 loop spans 12 amino acids. V trimming: 5 bases; J trimming: 10 bases; junction bases outside the gene matches: 5. Germline lookup yields CDR1 MDHEN and CDR2 SYDVKM. This CDR3 reads CASSPWTSGQYF. The CDR3, as DNA: TGTGCCAGCAGTCCCTGGACTAGCGGACAGTACTTC.

V gene TRBV27 combines with J gene TRBJ1-1; no clear D gene. Germline V gives CDR1 MNHEY, CDR2 SMNVEV (reference sequence). V shed 1 base and J shed 3 bases, with 6 bases lying between them. CDR3 length: 13 amino acids. The CDR3 protein is CASSLLRDTEAFF. The CDR3, as DNA: TGTGCCAGCAGTTTATTACGGGACACTGAAGCTTTCTTT.

The rearrangement links TRBV5-6 to TRBJ1-1; D not certain. Trimming stripped 2 bases from V and 0 bases from J, with 8 bases between. The CDR3 spans 14 residues. Germline V gene data show CDR1 as SGHDT and CDR2 as YYEEEE. The CDR3 is CASSFLSLNTEAFF. CDR3 DNA: TGTGCCAGCAGCTTCCTGTCCTTGAACACTGAAGCTTTCTTT.

Remarks on this clone: The identical CDR3 is also encoded by other nucleotide sequences in the sample. The genes are TRBV7-2 and TRBJ2-7; D ambiguous. CDR3 length: 15 amino acids. Germline V gives CDR1 SGHTA, CDR2 FQGNSA. With 0 bases removed from V and 2 bases from J, the gap between germline ends came to 11 bases. The CDR3: CASSLAPDLPYEQYF. The CDR3 nucleotides are TGTGCCAGCAGCTTAGCGCCAGATTTACCCTACGAGCAGTACTTC.

J is TRBJ2-1 and V is TRBV18, with 9 positions matching TRBD2. V was clipped by 0 bases and J by 1 base; unmatched bases: 1. CDR1 and CDR2 from the germline V gene are KGHSH and LQKENI. This CDR3 contains 16 residues. The CDR3 DNA follows: TGTGCCAGCTCACCACCTAGCGGGGGATCCTACAATGAGCAGTTCTTC. Amino acid sequence: CASSPPSGGSYNEQFF.

The J gene is TRBJ1-3, the V gene TRBV18; TRBD1 might be the D (6 bases). The V and J ends lost 8 bases and 4 bases respectively, with 9 bases between them. The germline CDR1 and CDR2 sequences are KGHSH and LQKENI. The CDR3 runs to 12 residues. CDR3 in DNA: TGTGCCAGCACAGGGCCGGGAAACACCATATATTTT. It translates to CASTGPGNTIYF. Variable domain in full (rest from reference TRBV18 and TRBJ1-3): NAGVMQNPRHLVRRRGQEARLRCSPMKGHSHVYWYRQLPEEGLKFMVYLQKENIIDESGMPKERFSAEFPKEGPSILRIQQVVRGDSAAYFCASTGPGNTIYFGEGSWLTVV.

The V call is TRBV4-3, the J call TRBJ2-1; 9 bases are shared with TRBD2. Germline lookup yields CDR1 LGHNA and CDR2 YSLEER. This CDR3 has 17 residues. Germline trimming cut 0 bases from V and 9 bases from J; bases unmatched to any gene: 12. The CDR3: CASSQDRGVAGEGEQFF. The CDR3 DNA sequence: TGCGCCAGCAGCCAAGATAGGGGAGTAGCGGGGGAGGGTGAGCAGTTCTTC.

The chain carries TRBV28 and TRBJ1-4; 8 bases fit TRBD1. V lost 6 bases, J lost 7 bases, and 7 bases stayed unmatched. Germline assignment: CDR1 MDHEN and CDR2 SYDVKM. CDR3 length: 14 residues. The CDR3 here is CASRTTGVREKLFF. CDR3 nucleotides: TGTGCCAGCAGGACGACAGGGGTCCGTGAAAAACTGTTTTTT.

The chain carries TRBV13 and TRBJ2-7; 7 bases are a match to TRBD1. Germline lookup yields CDR1 PRHDT and CDR2 FYEKMQ (reference sequence). The CDR3 is 13 residues long. The J segment lost 7 bases and the V segment lost 3 bases, leaving 6 bases of the junction unmatched. The CDR3 nucleotides are TGTGCCAGCAGCTTGACAGGGACGAGGGAGCAGTACTTC. Translating it yields CASSLTGTREQYF.

In its sample, this clone was seen once. The chain recombines TRBV25-1 with TRBJ2-5; maybe TRBD2 (5 bases). V dropped 0 bases and J dropped 5 bases, with 10 bases sitting between them. The CDR3 length is 14 residues. Germline-derived CDR1 and CDR2 are MGHDK and SYGVNS. CDR3 nucleotides: TGTGCCAGCAGTGAATACCGACTATGGGAGACCCAGTACTTC. Encoded protein: CASSEYRLWETQYF.

The V call is TRBV18, the J call TRBJ1-5; D unclear. CDR3 length: 14 residues. Between the trimmed V and J ends, which lost 3 bases and 0 bases, there was a span of 6 bases. CDR1 is KGHSH, CDR2 LQKENI, per germline. As DNA, the CDR3 is TGTGCCAGCTCACCGGACTTTAGCAATCAGCCCCAGCATTTT. Its translation: CASSPDFSNQPQHF.

This chain links TRBV27 with TRBJ1-5, with TRBD1 identical over 7 bases. The CDR3 extends over 14 amino acids. Per germline, CDR1 MNHEY and CDR2 SMNVEV (reference sequence). J gave up 4 bases and V 3 bases, and 3 bases lay outside the gene matches. The CDR3 sequence: CASSFQGQNQPQHF. CDR3 nucleotide sequence: TGTGCCAGCAGTTTCCAGGGACAGAATCAGCCCCAGCATTTT.

V usage is TRBV10-2 and J usage is TRBJ2-3, with 13 nucleotides matching TRBD2. CDR3 length: 15 amino acids. Germline lookup yields CDR1 WSHSY and CDR2 SAAADI. V lost 7 bases to trimming and J lost 5 bases; unmatched junction nucleotides: 6. CDR3 nucleotides: TGCGCCAGCACCCTACTAGCGGGGGGGCTAGATACGCAGTATTTT. Its protein product is CASTLLAGGLDTQYF.

This clone was detected once. This chain links TRBV10-3 with TRBJ2-7; 11 bases agree with TRBD2. After removal of 10 bases from V and 3 bases from J, the junction contained 11 bases not matched to a gene. This CDR3 is built from 15 residues. CDR1 is ENHRY and CDR2 is SYGVKD in the germline V gene. Here the CDR3 reads CATTLLAGGIYEQYF. The CDR3, as DNA: TGTGCCACCACCCTCTTAGCGGGGGGGATCTACGAGCAGTACTTC.

CDR3 bases: TGCGCCAGCAGCGGGCTGGTCCAAGAGACCCAGTACTTC. It specifies CASSGLVQETQYF. The gene calls are TRBV5-1 and TRBJ2-5, with D uncertain. With 4 bases removed from V and 1 base from J, the gap between germline ends came to 8 bases. This CDR3 is built from 13 residues. The germline V gene encodes CDR1 SGHRS and CDR2 YFSETQ.

The chain couples TRBV6-4 to TRBJ2-7; the D gene is possibly TRBD1 (5 bases). V lost 2 bases and J lost 1, with 12 bases in between. Germline-derived CDR1 and CDR2 are MRHNA and SNTAGT. This CDR3 has 15 amino acids. Written as DNA, the CDR3 is TGTGCCAGCAGTGACGGAACAGGACCTTCCTACGAGCAGTACTTC. Protein product: CASSDGTGPSYEQYF.

The chain has TRBV10-3 and TRBJ1-5; 8 nucleotides agree with TRBD1. The CDR3 extends over 16 amino acids. Trimming removed 2 bases from V and 2 bases from J; junction bases left unmatched: 5. The germline V gene encodes CDR1 ENHRY and CDR2 SYGVKD. The CDR3 sequence is CAISEATGDGNQPQHF. CDR3 sequence (DNA): TGTGCCATCAGTGAGGCGACAGGGGACGGCAATCAGCCCCAGCATTTT.

V usage is TRBV6-6 and J usage is TRBJ2-7; 7 nucleotides match TRBD1. This CDR3 contains 12 residues. V shed 5 bases, J shed 2 bases, and the junction held 0 bases outside the gene matches. Looked up from germline, CDR1 is MNHNY and CDR2 is SVGAGI (reference sequence). The CDR3 protein is CASSGTAYEQYF. The CDR3 nucleotides read TGTGCCAGCAGTGGGACAGCCTACGAGCAGTACTTC.

The rearrangement uses TRBV7-2 and TRBJ2-5; perhaps TRBD1 as D (6 bases). Looked up from germline, CDR1 is SGHTA and CDR2 is FQGNSA. The CDR3 consists of 15 residues. Trimming left V 2 bases short and J 3 bases short, with 13 bases between. The CDR3 reads CASSLNRATKETQYF. The CDR3 DNA is TGTGCCAGCAGCTTAAACAGGGCCACGAAAGAGACCCAGTACTTC.

The chain joins TRBV5-1 to TRBJ2-7, with D possibly being TRBD2 (5 bases). V gave up 2 bases and J gave up 1 base, with 10 bases separating them. CDR3 size: 14 residues. The germline CDR1 and CDR2 sequences are SGHRS and YFSETQ. CDR3 loop: CASSFRERSYEQYF. DNA of the CDR3: TGCGCCAGCAGCTTCCGCGAGCGGTCCTACGAGCAGTACTTC. Filled out from reference TRBV5-1 and TRBJ2-7, the complete variable domain reads KAGVTQTPRYLIKTRGQQVTLSCSPISGHRSVSWYQQTPGQGLQFLFEYFSETQRNKGNFPGRFSGRQFSNSRSEMNVSTLELGDSALYLCASSFRERSYEQYFGPGTRLTVT.